This record looks at one T cell receptor beta chain sequence and its context. Its cognate antigen is unknown. This CDR3 region has 15 residues. V trimming: 1 base; J trimming: 3 bases; junction bases outside the gene matches: 5. Germline V gene data show CDR1 as SEHNR and CDR2 as FQNEAQ (reference sequence). The data were obtained in a study of Tregs in tolerant kidney transplant recipients. Whole-study findings and limits: Some patients' samples used different primers over time, so nucleotide sequences weren't comparable.

Sequencing used immunoSEQ multiplex PCR; TCRdb keeps in-frame clones, though not all of them. Here the sample spans 50,000 to 80,000 clones, roughly 98% being singletons. Thawed PBMCs were rested overnight at 37°C with approximately 190 IU/ml IL-2 before regulatory T cell sorting. The chain has TRBV7-9 and TRBJ2-7, with 8 bases lining up with TRBD2. This sample comprised Tregs from blood, obtained before the transplant. This TCR derives from a human donor who received a combined kidney and bone marrow transplant. DNA for the CDR3: TGTGCCAGCAGCTTAGAAGCGGGAGTATTCTACGAGCAGTACTTC. Amino acids: CASSLEAGVFYEQYF.